This T cell receptor beta chain was sequenced in a study of vaccination and CD4 T cells after COVID-19. The Oncomine TCR Beta short-read assay was applied to DNA of cultured CD4+ T cells. Via MiXCR, TCRdb re-called the PCR reads, giving one row per CDR3 protein. The profile shows 15,000 to 20,000 distinct CDR3 sequences, about 67% of them singletons. V lost 6 bases and J 7 bases, leaving 10 bases between the germline ends. This CDR3 has 13 residues. A word on this clonotype: Antigen specificity is unknown.

Noted treatment: roughly ten-day PBMC culture with coronavirus spike peptide pools or control peptides (ViraFEST assay). ViraFEST expanded antigen-specific T cells with peptide pools, then sequenced TCRs. This TCR came from a human donor who had recovered from COVID-19. Input material: CD4+ T cells from blood, cultured in vitro. The chain uses TRBV12-3 or TRBV12-4 and TRBJ1-6; TRBD1 is a possible D gene (5 bases). This CDR3 reads CASRGGTNSPLHF. The CDR3 DNA sequence: TGTGCCAGCAGAGGTGGGACCAATTCACCCCTCCACTTT.